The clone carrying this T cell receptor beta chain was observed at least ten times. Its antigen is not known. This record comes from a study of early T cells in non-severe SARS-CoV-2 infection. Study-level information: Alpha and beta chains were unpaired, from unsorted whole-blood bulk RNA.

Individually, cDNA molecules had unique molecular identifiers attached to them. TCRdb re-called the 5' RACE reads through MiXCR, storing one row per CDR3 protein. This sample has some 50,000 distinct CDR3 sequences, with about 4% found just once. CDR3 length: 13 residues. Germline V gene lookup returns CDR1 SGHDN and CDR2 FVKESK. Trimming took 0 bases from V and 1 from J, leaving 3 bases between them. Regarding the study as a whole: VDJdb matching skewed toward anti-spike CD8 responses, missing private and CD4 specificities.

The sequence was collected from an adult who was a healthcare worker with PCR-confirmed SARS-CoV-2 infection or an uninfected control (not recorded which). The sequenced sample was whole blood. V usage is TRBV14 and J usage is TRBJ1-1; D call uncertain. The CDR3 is CASSQDQNTEAFF. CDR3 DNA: TGTGCCAGCAGCCAAGACCAGAACACTGAAGCTTTCTTT.